This T cell receptor beta chain emerged from a study of PD-1 blockade in classical Hodgkin lymphoma. Germline V gene lookup returns CDR1 SGHNT and CDR2 YYREEE (reference sequence). The V segment lost 0 bases and the J segment 6 bases; nucleotides outside the gene matches: 5. This CDR3 is 14 amino acids long. The repertoire was sequenced with immunoSEQ multiplex PCR; TCRdb's copy has only in-frame clones and lacks some. The table records approximately 5,000 clones, approximately 70% of them present only once. The study, taken as a whole, reports: Complete responders started with a diversity level that resembled newly diagnosed patients at baseline. Newly diagnosed patients had baseline TCR diversity that was reportedly lower than that of healthy donors. CD8+ TCR diversity did not rise significantly by C4D1, unlike CD4+. Sources of repertoire differences remain undefined, possibly disease activity or prior therapy.

Brentuximab vedotin exposure varied, and every patient relapsed after autologous stem cell transplantation. By share of the sample, this clone is medium-sized (0.01 to 0.1%). Its target is unknown. This receptor was identified in a human donor with classical Hodgkin lymphoma. The gene calls are TRBV5-4 and TRBJ1-1, with 7 nucleotides matching TRBD1. This sample comprised peripheral blood mononuclear cells (PBMCs), obtained before the second cycle of nivolumab. The CDR3 is CASSLEGRGAEAFF. DNA for the CDR3: TGTGCCAGCAGCTTGGAAGGCAGGGGGGCTGAAGCTTTCTTT.